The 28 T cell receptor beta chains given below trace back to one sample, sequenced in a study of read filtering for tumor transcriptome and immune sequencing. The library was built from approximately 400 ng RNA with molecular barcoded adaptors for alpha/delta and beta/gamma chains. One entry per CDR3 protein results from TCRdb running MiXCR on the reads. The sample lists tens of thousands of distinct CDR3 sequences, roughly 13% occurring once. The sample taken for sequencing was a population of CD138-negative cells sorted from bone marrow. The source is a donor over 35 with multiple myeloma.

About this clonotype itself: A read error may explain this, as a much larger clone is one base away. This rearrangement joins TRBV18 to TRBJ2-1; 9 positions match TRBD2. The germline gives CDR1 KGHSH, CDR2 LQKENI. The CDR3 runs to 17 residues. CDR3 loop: CASSSRGSGSLGNEQLF. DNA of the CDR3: TGTGCCAGCTCATCAAGAGGTAGCGGGAGTTTGGGGAATGAGCAGCTCTTC.

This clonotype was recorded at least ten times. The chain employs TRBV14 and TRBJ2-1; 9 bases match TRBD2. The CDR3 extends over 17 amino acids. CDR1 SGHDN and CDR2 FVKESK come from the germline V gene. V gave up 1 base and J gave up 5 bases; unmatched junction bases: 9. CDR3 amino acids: CASSQVRAGGTNNEQFF. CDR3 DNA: TGTGCCAGCAGCCAAGTAAGGGCGGGAGGGACGAACAATGAGCAGTTCTTC.

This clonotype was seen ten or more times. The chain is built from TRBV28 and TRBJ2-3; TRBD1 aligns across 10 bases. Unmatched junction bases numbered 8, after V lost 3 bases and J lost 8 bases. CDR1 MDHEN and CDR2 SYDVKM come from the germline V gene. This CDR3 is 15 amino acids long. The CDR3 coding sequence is TGTGCCAGCAGTTTTCGGGACAGGGGAGGAGGTACGCAGTATTTT. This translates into CASSFRDRGGGTQYF.

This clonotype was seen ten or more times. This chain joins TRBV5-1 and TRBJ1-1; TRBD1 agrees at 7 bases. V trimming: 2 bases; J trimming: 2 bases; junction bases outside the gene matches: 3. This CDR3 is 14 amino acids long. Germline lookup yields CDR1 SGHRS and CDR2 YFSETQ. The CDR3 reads CASSFTGANTEAFF. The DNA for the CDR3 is TGCGCCAGCAGCTTCACAGGGGCTAACACTGAAGCTTTCTTT.

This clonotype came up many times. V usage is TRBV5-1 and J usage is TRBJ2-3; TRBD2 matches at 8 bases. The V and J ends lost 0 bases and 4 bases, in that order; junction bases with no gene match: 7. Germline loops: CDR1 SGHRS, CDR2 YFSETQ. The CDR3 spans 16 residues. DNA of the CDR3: TGCGCCAGCAGCTTGGCTCCGGGACTAGTTTCAGATACGCAGTATTTT. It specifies CASSLAPGLVSDTQYF.

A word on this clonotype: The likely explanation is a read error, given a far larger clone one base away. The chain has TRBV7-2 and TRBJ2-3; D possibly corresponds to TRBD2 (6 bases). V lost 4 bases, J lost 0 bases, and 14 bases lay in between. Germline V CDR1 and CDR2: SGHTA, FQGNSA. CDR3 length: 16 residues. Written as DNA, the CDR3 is TGTGCCAGCAGCTGGGGCGGGGACTGCAGCACAGATACGCAGTATTTT. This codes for CASSWGGDCSTDTQYF. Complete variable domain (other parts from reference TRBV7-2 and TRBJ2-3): GAGVSQSPSNKVTEKGKDVELRCDPISGHTALYWYRQSLGQGLEFLIYFQGNSAPDKSGLPSDRFSAERTGGSVSTLTIQRTQQEDSAVYLCASSWGGDCSTDTQYFGPGTRLTVL.

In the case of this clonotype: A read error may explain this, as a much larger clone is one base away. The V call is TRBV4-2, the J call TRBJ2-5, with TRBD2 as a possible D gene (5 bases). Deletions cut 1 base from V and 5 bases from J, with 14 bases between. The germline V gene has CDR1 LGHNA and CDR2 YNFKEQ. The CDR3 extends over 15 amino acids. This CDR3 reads CASSQGRRGRETQYF. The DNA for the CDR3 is TGTGCCAGCAGCCAAGGCAGGAGAGGGCGGGAGACCCAGTACTTC.

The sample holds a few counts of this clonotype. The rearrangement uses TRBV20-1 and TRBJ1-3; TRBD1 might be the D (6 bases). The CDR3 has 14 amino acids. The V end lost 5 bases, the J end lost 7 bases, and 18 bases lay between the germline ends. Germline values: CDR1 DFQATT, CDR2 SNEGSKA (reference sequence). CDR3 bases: TGCAGTGCTCCCTCGGACAGAAAGATGAACACCATATATTTT. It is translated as CSAPSDRKMNTIYF.

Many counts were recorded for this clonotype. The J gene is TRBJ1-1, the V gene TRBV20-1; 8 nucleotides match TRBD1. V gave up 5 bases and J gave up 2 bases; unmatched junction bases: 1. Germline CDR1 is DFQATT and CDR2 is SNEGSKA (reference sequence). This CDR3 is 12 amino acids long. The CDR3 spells CSAGQGNTEAFF. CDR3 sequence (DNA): TGCAGTGCTGGACAGGGAAACACTGAAGCTTTCTTT.

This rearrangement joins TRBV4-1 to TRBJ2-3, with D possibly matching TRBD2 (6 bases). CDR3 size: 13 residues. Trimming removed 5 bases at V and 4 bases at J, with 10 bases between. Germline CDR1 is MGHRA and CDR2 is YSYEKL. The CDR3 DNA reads TGCGCCAGCAGCGCACTAGCTCCAGATACGCAGTATTTT. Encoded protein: CASSALAPDTQYF.

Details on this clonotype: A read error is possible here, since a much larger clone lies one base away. In DNA form, the CDR3 reads TGTGCCACCTACAGGTGGACCACAGATACGCAGTATTTT. Its protein product is CATYRWTTDTQYF. V usage is TRBV6-1 and J usage is TRBJ2-3; D perhaps matches TRBD1 (5 bases). The germline V gene encodes CDR1 MNHNS and CDR2 SASEGT. With 10 bases removed from V and 2 bases from J, the gap between germline ends came to 13 bases. This CDR3 is 13 amino acids long.

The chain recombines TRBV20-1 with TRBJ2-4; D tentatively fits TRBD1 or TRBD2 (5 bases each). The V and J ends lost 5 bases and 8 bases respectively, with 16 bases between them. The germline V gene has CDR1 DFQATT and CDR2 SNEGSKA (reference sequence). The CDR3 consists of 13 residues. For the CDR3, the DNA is TGCAGTGCTCCCCTGTGGGGGTCAGACATTCAGTACTTC. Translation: CSAPLWGSDIQYF.

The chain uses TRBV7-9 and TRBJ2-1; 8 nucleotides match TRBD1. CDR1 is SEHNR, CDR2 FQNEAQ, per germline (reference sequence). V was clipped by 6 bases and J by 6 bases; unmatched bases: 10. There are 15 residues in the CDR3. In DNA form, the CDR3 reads TGTGCCAGCAGTGACGACAGGGGCAGCGGCAATGAGCAGTTCTTC. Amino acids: CASSDDRGSGNEQFF.

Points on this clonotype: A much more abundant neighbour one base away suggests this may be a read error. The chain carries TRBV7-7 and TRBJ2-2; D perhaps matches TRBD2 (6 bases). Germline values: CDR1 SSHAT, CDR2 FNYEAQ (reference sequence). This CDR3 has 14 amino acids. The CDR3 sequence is CASSLSPEGGKLFF. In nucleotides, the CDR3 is TGTGCTAGCAGCTTATCACCGGAAGGCGGGAAGCTGTTTTTT. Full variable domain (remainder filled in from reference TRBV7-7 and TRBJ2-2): GAGVSQSPRYKVTKRGQDVTLRCDPISSHATLYWYQQALGQGPEFLTYFNYEAQPDKSGLPSDRFSAERPEGSISTLTIQRTEQRDSAMYRCASSLSPEGGKLFFGEGSRLTVL.

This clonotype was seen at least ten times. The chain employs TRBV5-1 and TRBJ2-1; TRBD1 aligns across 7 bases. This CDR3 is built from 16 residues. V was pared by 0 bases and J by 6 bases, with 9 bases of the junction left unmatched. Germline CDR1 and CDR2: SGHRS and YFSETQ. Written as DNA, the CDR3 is TGCGCCAGCAGCTTGGGGCCGACAGGGAATTTCAATGAGCAGTTCTTC. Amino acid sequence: CASSLGPTGNFNEQFF.

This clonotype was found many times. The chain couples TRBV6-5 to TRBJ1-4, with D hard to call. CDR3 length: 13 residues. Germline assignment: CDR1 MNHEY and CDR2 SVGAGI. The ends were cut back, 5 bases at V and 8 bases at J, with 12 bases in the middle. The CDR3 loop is CASSMLRHEKLFF. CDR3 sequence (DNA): TGTGCCAGCAGTATGCTGAGGCACGAAAAACTGTTTTTT.

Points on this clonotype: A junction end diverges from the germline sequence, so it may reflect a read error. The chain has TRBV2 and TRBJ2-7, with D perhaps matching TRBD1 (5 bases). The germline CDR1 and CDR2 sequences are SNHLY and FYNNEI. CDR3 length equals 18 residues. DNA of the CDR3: TGTGCCAGCAGTGAAACCCGGCCAGGGCCCCCGAGCTCCTGCGAGCAGTACTTC. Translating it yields CASSETRPGPPSSCEQYF.

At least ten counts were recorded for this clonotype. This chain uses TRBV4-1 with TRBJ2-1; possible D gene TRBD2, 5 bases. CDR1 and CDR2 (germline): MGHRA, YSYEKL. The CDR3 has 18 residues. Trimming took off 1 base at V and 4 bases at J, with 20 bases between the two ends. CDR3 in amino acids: CASSQVGEWAGPYNEQFF. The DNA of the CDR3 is TGCGCCAGCAGCCAAGTTGGGGAGTGGGCCGGGCCTTACAATGAGCAGTTCTTC.

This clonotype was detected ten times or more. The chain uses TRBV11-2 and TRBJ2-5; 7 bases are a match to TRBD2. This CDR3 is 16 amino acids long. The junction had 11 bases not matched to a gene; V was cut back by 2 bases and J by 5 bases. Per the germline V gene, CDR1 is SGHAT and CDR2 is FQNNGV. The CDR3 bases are TGTGCCAGCAGCTTAAGCTCCGGGAGGCGTTGGGAGACCCAGTACTTC. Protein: CASSLSSGRRWETQYF.

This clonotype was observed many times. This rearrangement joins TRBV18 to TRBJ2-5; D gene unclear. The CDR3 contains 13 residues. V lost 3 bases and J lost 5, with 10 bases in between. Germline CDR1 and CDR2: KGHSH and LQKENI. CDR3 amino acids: CASSPGRRETQYF. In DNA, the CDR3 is TGTGCCAGCTCACCCGGGCGCAGGGAGACCCAGTACTTC. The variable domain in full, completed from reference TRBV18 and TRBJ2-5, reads NAGVMQNPRHLVRRRGQEARLRCSPMKGHSHVYWYRQLPEEGLKFMVYLQKENIIDESGMPKERFSAEFPKEGPSILRIQQVVRGDSAAYFCASSPGRRETQYFGPGTRLLVL.

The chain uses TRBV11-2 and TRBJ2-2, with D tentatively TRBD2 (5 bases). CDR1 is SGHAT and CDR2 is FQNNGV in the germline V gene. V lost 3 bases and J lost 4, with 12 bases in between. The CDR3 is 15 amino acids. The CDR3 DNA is TGTGCCAGCAGCTTTGACGGACTCTTCACCGGGGAGCTGTTTTTT. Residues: CASSFDGLFTGELFF.

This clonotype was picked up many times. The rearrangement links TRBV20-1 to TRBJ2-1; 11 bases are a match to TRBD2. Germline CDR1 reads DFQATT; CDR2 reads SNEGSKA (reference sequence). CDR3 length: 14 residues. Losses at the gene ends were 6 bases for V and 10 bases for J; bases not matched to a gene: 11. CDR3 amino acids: CSALRLAGTYEQFF. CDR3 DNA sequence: TGCAGTGCCCTTCGACTAGCGGGAACTTACGAGCAGTTCTTC.

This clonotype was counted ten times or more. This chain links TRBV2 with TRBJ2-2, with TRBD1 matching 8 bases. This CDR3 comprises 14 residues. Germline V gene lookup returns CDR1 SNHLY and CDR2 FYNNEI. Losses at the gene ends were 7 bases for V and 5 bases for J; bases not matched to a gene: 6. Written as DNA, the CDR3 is TGTGCCAGCAAATGGACAGGGAAAACCGGGGAGCTGTTTTTT. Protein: CASKWTGKTGELFF.

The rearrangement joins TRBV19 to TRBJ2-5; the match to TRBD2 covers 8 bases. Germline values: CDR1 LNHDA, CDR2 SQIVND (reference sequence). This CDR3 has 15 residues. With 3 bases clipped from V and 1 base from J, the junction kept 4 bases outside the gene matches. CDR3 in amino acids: CASSITAGGQETQYF. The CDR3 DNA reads TGTGCCAGTAGTATCACTGCGGGGGGCCAAGAGACCCAGTACTTC.

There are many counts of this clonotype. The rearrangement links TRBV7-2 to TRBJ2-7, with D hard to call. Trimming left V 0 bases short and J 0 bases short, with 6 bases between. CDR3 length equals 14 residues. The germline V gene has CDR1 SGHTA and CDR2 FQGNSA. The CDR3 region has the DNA TGTGCCAGCAGCTTAGCGTACTCCTCCTACGAGCAGTACTTC. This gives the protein CASSLAYSSYEQYF. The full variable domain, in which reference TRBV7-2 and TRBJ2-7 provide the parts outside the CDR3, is GAGVSQSPSNKVTEKGKDVELRCDPISGHTALYWYRQSLGQGLEFLIYFQGNSAPDKSGLPSDRFSAERTGGSVSTLTIQRTQQEDSAVYLCASSLAYSSYEQYFGPGTRLTVT.

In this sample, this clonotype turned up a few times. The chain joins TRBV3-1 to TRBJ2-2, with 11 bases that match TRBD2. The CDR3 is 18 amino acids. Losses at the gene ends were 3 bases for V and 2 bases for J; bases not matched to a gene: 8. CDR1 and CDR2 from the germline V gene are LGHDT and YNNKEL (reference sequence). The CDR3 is CASSHNPGLAGNTGELFF. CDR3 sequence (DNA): TGTGCCAGCAGCCATAACCCCGGACTAGCGGGTAACACCGGGGAGCTGTTTTTT.

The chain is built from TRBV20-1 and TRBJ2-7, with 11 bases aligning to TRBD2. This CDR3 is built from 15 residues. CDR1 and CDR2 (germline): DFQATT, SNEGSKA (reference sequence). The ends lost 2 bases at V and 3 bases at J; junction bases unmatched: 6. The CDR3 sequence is CSARLAGGFIYEQYF. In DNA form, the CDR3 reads TGCAGTGCTAGATTAGCGGGAGGGTTCATCTACGAGCAGTACTTC.

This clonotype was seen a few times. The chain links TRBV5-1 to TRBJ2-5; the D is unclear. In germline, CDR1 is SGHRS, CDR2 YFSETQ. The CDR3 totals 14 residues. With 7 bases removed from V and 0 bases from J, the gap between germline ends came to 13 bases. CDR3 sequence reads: CASGIGSHQETQYF. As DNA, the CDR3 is TGCGCCAGCGGAATAGGGTCCCACCAAGAGACCCAGTACTTC.